This T cell receptor beta chain was identified during a study of spatial heterogeneity in lung cancer. Study background: Consistent detection of more beta-chain than alpha-chain sequences was observed.

As for time point: sample taken at primary tumor resection. The study sequenced unsorted whole RNA from tumor, nontumor lung or frozen PBMC. This clonotype was recorded at least ten times. As yet, its antigen is unknown. TCRdb reanalysed the 5' RACE reads using MiXCR and keeps one entry per CDR3 protein. The sample holds 75,000 or so distinct CDR3 sequences, approximately 8% seen once. Study findings and constraints: At resection, ubiquitous expanded tumor TCRs appeared in blood more than at follow-up.

V was cut by 5 bases and J by 1 base, with 12 bases left in between. The CDR3 is 15 residues long. Germline-derived CDR1 and CDR2 are MNHEY and SVGAGI. This sample comprised PBMCs, obtained at surgery. The rearrangement uses TRBV6-5 and TRBJ1-5; D is unclear. The clonotype comes from a male donor with early-stage non-small cell lung cancer. CDR3 nucleotides: TGTGCCAGCAGTCGGGTTCCGGGAAGCAATCAGCCCCAGCATTTT. It yields the protein CASSRVPGSNQPQHF.